A selection of T cell receptor beta chains follows, all from one sample in a study of radiation and T cells in renal cell carcinoma. Repertoires were generated with immunoSEQ multiplex PCR, while TCRdb's copy carries only in-frame clones and drops some. The profile shows over 120,000 clones, 86% of them singletons. Sequences were derived from blood, sampled from a patient whose treatment included radiotherapy and nephrectomy. These receptors all come from a woman aged 50 to 65 with renal cell carcinoma. Each CDR3 is given with its conserved first and last residue. A D gene is named only where the DNA matches it firmly. For some rows the clone size is stated as once, few or many, or as a class when expanded; others skip it.

v_call	clone_size	d_call	j_call	cdr3_nt	cdr3_aa
TRBV5-3	-	-	TRBJ1-4	TGTGCCAGAAGCTTACCAGCCCGAAGTCCAAGGGTGTTTTTT	CARSLPARSPRVFF
TRBV19	-	-	TRBJ2-5	TGTGCCAGTAGTTCCGGACCTGTAGAGACCCAGTACTTC	CASSSGPVETQYF
TRBV23-1	-	-	TRBJ2-1	TGCGCCAGCAGGGCCCCCCCGGGGACGGTTGGGAATGAGCAGTTCTTC	CASRAPPGTVGNEQFF
TRBV2	-	-	TRBJ2-6	TGTGCCAGCAGCTTCGGAAGGAGCTCTGGGGCCAACGTCCTGACTTTC	CASSFGRSSGANVLTF
TRBV5-1	once	-	TRBJ2-3	TGCGCCAGCAGCTTGAGGGAGTCTGGGGATACGCAGTATTTT	CASSLRESGDTQYF
TRBV18	-	TRBD1	TRBJ1-4	TGTGCCAGCTCACCGGACAGGGGAAATGAAAAACTGTTTTTT	CASSPDRGNEKLFF
TRBV10-2	-	TRBD1	TRBJ1-1	TGCGCCAGCACCTGGGGACAGCCCACTGAAGCTTTCTTT	CASTWGQPTEAFF
TRBV30	-	TRBD1	TRBJ2-7	TGTGCCTGGAGTGTGGGGACAGGGGGCTCCTACGAGCAGTACTTC	CAWSVGTGGSYEQYF
TRBV19	-	-	TRBJ1-2	TGTGCCAGTAGTACCCTATTGACAGGCGGATATGGCTACACCTTC	CASSTLLTGGYGYTF
TRBV14	-	-	TRBJ2-1	TGTGCCAGCAGCGGGGCAAGCTACAATGAGCAGTTCTTC	CASSGASYNEQFF
TRBV7-2	-	-	TRBJ2-1	TGTGCCAGCAGCTCCCCGTTCTACAATGAGCAGTTCTTC	CASSSPFYNEQFF
TRBV7-9	once	-	TRBJ2-2	TGTGCCAGCAGCTTGGGCGGGATTACGCCCGGGGAGCTGTTTTTT	CASSLGGITPGELFF
TRBV6-4	-	TRBD1	TRBJ2-7	TGTGCCAGCAGTGACTCTACAGGGGCTTCGTACGAGCAGTACTTC	CASSDSTGASYEQYF
TRBV2	-	-	TRBJ1-5	TGTGCCAGCAACCTCGGACGGGAGTCTGGGCCCCAGCATTTT	CASNLGRESGPQHF
TRBV5-5	-	-	TRBJ1-1	TGTGCCAGCAGCCCTAAACTGACGAACACTGAAGCTTTCTTT	CASSPKLTNTEAFF
TRBV2	-	TRBD1	TRBJ1-2	TGTGCCAGCATGGGGACAGGGTCCAGCTACACCTTC	CASMGTGSSYTF
TRBV19	-	-	TRBJ2-7	TGTGCCAGTAGTATAGGACAGAACTCCTACGAGCAGTACTTC	CASSIGQNSYEQYF
TRBV28	-	-	TRBJ2-7	TGTGCCAGCAGTTTACCCCCGTACGAGCAGTACTTC	CASSLPPYEQYF
TRBV28	few	-	TRBJ1-2	TGTGCCACCCGGAGCCTAGACTATGGCTACACCTTC	CATRSLDYGYTF
TRBV7-8	few	TRBD1	TRBJ1-6	TGTGCCAGCAGTCGGGACAGTTCACCCCTCCACTTT	CASSRDSSPLHF
TRBV19	-	TRBD2	TRBJ2-1	TGTGCCAGTAGTATCTCGACTAGCGGGAGTGAAGGTGAGCAGTTCTTC	CASSISTSGSEGEQFF
TRBV28	-	-	TRBJ2-1	TGTGCCAGCAGTACCCAGCAAGGACCCTCGAGGAAGTTCTTC	CASSTQQGPSRKFF
TRBV6-6	-	-	TRBJ2-7	TGTGCCAGCAGTTACCCCGAAGGCGAGCAGTACTTC	CASSYPEGEQYF
TRBV10-1	-	-	TRBJ1-6	TGCGCCAGCAGTGACCTTACGAATTCACCCCTCCACTTT	CASSDLTNSPLHF
TRBV5-1	-	-	TRBJ1-2	TGCGCCAGCAGCTCGGGGGACGGGTATGGCTACACCTTC	CASSSGDGYGYTF
TRBV18	-	-	TRBJ1-3	TGTGCCAGCTCACCACCGGTTCTGCGGGGGCTCTCTGGAAACACCATATATTTT	CASSPPVLRGLSGNTIYF
TRBV10-1	-	-	TRBJ1-1	TGCGCCAGCAGCAGGACGTATCGGGATACTGAAGCTTTCTTT	CASSRTYRDTEAFF
TRBV5-1	once	-	TRBJ2-3	TGCGCCAGCAGCGAGCCCCGTGCTAGCACAGATACGCAGTATTTT	CASSEPRASTDTQYF
TRBV11-2	-	-	TRBJ2-5	TGTGCCAGCAGCTTGGATGGGCTAGGGGGGGAGACCCAGTACTTC	CASSLDGLGGETQYF
TRBV7-2	-	-	TRBJ2-5	TGTGCCAGCAGCCCACGGGGGAATAAGGCGGAGACCCAGTACTTC	CASSPRGNKAETQYF
TRBV29-1	once	-	TRBJ2-7	TGCAGCGTTGGGGAGGGGGGTTACGAGCAGTACTTC	CSVGEGGYEQYF
TRBV29-1	-	TRBD2	TRBJ2-5	TGCAGCGTACGGACTAGCGTGGGGACCCAGTACTTC	CSVRTSVGTQYF
TRBV28	-	-	TRBJ1-4	TGTGCCAGCAACAGATATAATGAAAAACTGTTTTTT	CASNRYNEKLFF
TRBV28	-	-	TRBJ1-4	TGTGCCGTCCGGAGGCCAACTAATGAAAAACTGTTTTTT	CAVRRPTNEKLFF
TRBV5-4	once	-	TRBJ2-3	TGTGCCAGCAGCTTAGGACTTGATGGAGATACGCAGTATTTT	CASSLGLDGDTQYF
TRBV5-1	-	-	TRBJ2-3	TGCGCCAGCAGCCTTGGGACTTCTACAGATACGCAGTATTTT	CASSLGTSTDTQYF
TRBV2	once	TRBD1	TRBJ2-2	TGTGCCAAAACAGGGGCATACGGGGCCGGGGAGCTGTTTTTT	CAKTGAYGAGELFF
TRBV7-2	-	-	TRBJ1-2	TGTGCCAGCAGCTTAGGCTCTTTGGGGGCGCTCGACTATGGCTACACCTTC	CASSLGSLGALDYGYTF
TRBV30	-	-	TRBJ1-1	TGTGCCTGGAGTGTAAACATGAACACTGAAGCTTTCTTT	CAWSVNMNTEAFF
TRBV28	-	TRBD1	TRBJ2-3	TGTGCCAGCAGCGAACAGGGGCCAGATACGCAGTATTTT	CASSEQGPDTQYF
TRBV9	-	TRBD1	TRBJ1-5	TGTGCCAGCAGCGTAGATGGGACAGGGGACCAGCCCCAGCATTTT	CASSVDGTGDQPQHF
TRBV25-1	-	-	TRBJ2-4	TGTGCCAGCAGTGACGGGGGCCCGGTGGCCAAAAACATTCAGTACTTC	CASSDGGPVAKNIQYF
TRBV19	-	-	TRBJ1-6	TGTGCCAGTAGAGAGGGGAACTATAATTCACCCCTCCACTTT	CASREGNYNSPLHF
TRBV4-2	-	TRBD2	TRBJ2-5	TGTGCCAGCAGCCGGGCCAGCGGGAGATTGGTGGGTCAAGAGACCCAGTACTTC	CASSRASGRLVGQETQYF
TRBV6-5	once	-	TRBJ2-7	TGTGCCAGCAGTTCCGACAGTTACGAGCAGTACTTC	CASSSDSYEQYF
TRBV7-8	-	TRBD2	TRBJ2-7	TGTGCCAGCAGCCCTAGCGGGGTCTACTACGAGCAGTACTTC	CASSPSGVYYEQYF
TRBV7-9	-	-	TRBJ1-1	TGTGCCAGCAGCGGCGACAGGAGGATGATGAACACTGAAGCTTTCTTT	CASSGDRRMMNTEAFF
TRBV27	-	-	TRBJ2-7	TGTGCCAGCAGTTTCAGGGGCACCTACGAGCAGTACTTC	CASSFRGTYEQYF
TRBV5-4	-	TRBD2	TRBJ2-7	TGTGCCAGCAGCCGGGGACTACTAGCGGGAGGGCTCTACGAGCAGTACTTC	CASSRGLLAGGLYEQYF
TRBV19	once	-	TRBJ2-6	TGTGCCAGTAGGGCTGGGGCCAACGTCCTGACTTTC	CASRAGANVLTF
TRBV9	-	-	TRBJ2-7	TGTGCCAGCAGCGAGCTTTGGGGCACCTCCTACGAGCAGTACTTC	CASSELWGTSYEQYF
TRBV7-8	-	-	TRBJ1-5	TGTGCCAGCAGCTTATTTGTGACAGACCATCAGCCCCAGCATTTT	CASSLFVTDHQPQHF
TRBV19	few	-	TRBJ1-5	TGTGCCAGTAGTATATCGGCAGGGACTGAGCCCCAGCATTTT	CASSISAGTEPQHF
TRBV6-5	-	-	TRBJ2-6	TGTGCCAGCAGTTTATCTGGGGCCAACGTCCTGACTTTC	CASSLSGANVLTF
TRBV10-1	-	-	TRBJ2-5	TGCGCCAGCAGTGAATCTGGGGAGGTCGGAGAGACCCAGTACTTC	CASSESGEVGETQYF